This TCR beta chain came from a study of response to subunit inactivated influenza vaccine. Each CDR3 protein is one row after TCRdb ran MiXCR on the RT-PCR reads. The table has about 570,000 distinct CDR3 sequences, about 11% seen once. CDR3 length: 13 amino acids. V gave up 2 bases and J gave up 5 bases, with 8 bases separating them. This sample was also put to use in a study of T cells expressing NK-cell markers. That paper notes: Beta-chain TCR cDNA was generated via 5'RACE template switching with UMIs. There were seven HCMV-seropositive donors and one seronegative donor among the eight sequenced.

The sequence derives from a man aged 50 to 59 who received an inactivated influenza vaccine. The chain employs TRBV12-3 or TRBV12-4 and TRBJ2-3, with D unresolved. Here the sequenced sample was PBMCs from blood, taken on the day of vaccination. The CDR3 here is CASSLNRIDTQYF. DNA for the CDR3: TGTGCCAGCAGTTTAAATCGGATAGATACGCAGTATTTT.